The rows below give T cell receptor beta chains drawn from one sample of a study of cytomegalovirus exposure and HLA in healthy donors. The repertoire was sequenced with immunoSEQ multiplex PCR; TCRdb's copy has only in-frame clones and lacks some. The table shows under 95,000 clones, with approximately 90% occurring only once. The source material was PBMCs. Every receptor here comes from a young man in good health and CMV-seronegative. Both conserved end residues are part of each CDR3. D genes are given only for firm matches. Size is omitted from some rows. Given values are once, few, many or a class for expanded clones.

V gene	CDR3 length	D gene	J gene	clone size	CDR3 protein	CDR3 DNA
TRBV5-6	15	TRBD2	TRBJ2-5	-	CASSAEPGLAKTQYF	TGTGCCAGCAGCGCGGAGCCGGGACTAGCTAAGACCCAGTACTTC
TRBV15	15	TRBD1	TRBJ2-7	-	CATSRLTGSAYEQYF	TGTGCCACCAGCAGATTGACAGGGTCAGCCTACGAGCAGTACTTC
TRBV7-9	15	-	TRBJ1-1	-	CASSLMTGTNTEAFF	TGTGCCAGCAGCTTAATGACAGGAACGAACACTGAAGCTTTCTTT
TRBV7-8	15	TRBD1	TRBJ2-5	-	CASSRDRGPPGTQYF	TGTGCCAGCAGCCGGGACAGGGGACCTCCGGGGACCCAGTACTTC
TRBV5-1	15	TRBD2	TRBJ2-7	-	CASSSQTSGGYEQYF	TGCGCCAGCAGCTCTCAGACTAGCGGGGGCTACGAGCAGTACTTC
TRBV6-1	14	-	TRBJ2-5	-	CASIETRVQETQYF	TGTGCCAGCATTGAGACCAGGGTCCAAGAGACCCAGTACTTC
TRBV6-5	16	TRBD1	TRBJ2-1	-	CASSYSLGTGNNEQFF	TGTGCCAGCAGTTACTCCCTTGGGACAGGTAACAATGAGCAGTTCTTC
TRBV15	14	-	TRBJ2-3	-	CATSVTGATDTQYF	TGTGCCACCAGCGTCACGGGAGCAACAGATACGCAGTATTTT
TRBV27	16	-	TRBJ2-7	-	CASSLTSWGPGYEQYF	TGTGCCAGCAGTTTAACCTCTTGGGGCCCCGGGTACGAGCAGTACTTC
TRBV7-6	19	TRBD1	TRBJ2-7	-	CASSHAGTGTKGSSYEQYF	TGTGCCAGCAGCCACGCCGGGACAGGGACGAAGGGGTCCTCCTACGAGCAGTACTTC
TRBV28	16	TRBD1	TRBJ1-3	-	CASSSYRGHSGNTIYF	TGTGCCAGCTCCTCCTACAGGGGGCACTCTGGAAACACCATATATTTT
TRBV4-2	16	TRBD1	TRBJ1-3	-	CASSQGDRVGGNTIYF	TGTGCCAGCAGCCAAGGGGACAGGGTGGGTGGAAACACCATATATTTT
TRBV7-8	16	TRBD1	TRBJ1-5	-	CASSVKPGTGYQPQHF	TGTGCCAGCAGCGTCAAGCCCGGGACAGGGTATCAGCCCCAGCATTTT
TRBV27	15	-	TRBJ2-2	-	CASSFLRDFTGELFF	TGTGCCAGCAGTTTTCTCAGGGATTTTACCGGGGAGCTGTTTTTT
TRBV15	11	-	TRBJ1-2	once	CATSSQYGYTF	TGTGCCACCAGCAGCCAATATGGCTACACCTTC
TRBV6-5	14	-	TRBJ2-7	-	CASTRDTTSYEQYF	TGTGCCAGCACCCGGGACACCACCTCCTACGAGCAGTACTTC
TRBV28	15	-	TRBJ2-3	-	CASTPQGGPTDTQYF	TGTGCCAGCACACCACAGGGTGGCCCTACAGATACGCAGTATTTT
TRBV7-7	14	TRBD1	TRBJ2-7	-	CASSLRQGPYEQYF	TGTGCTAGCAGCTTAAGACAGGGGCCCTACGAGCAGTACTTC
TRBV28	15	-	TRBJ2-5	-	CATRGWGGSRQTQYF	TGTGCCACCAGGGGGTGGGGCGGGAGTAGACAGACCCAGTACTTC
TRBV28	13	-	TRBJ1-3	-	CASSFQSGNTIYF	TGTGCCAGCAGTTTTCAATCTGGAAACACCATATATTTT
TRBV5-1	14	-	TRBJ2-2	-	CASRDGLMTGELFF	TGCGCCAGCCGAGATGGACTCATGACCGGGGAGCTGTTTTTT
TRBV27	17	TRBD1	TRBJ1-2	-	CASRQRTGGAPYDGYTF	TGTGCCAGCAGGCAGAGGACAGGGGGCGCCCCTTATGACGGCTACACCTTC
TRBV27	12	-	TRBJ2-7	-	CASSTGKYEQYF	TGTGCCAGCAGTACAGGGAAGTACGAGCAGTACTTC
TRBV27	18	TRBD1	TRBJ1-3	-	CASSLSGQGAISGNTIYF	TGTGCCAGCAGCCTGAGTGGACAGGGGGCCATCTCTGGAAACACCATATATTTT
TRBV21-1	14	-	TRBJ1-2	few	CASSKNPGVYGYTF	TGTGCCAGCAGCAAAAATCCGGGTGTCTATGGCTACACCTTC
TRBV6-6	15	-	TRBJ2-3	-	CASSYSGGGTDTQYF	TGTGCCAGCAGTTACTCTGGCGGGGGCACAGATACGCAGTATTTT
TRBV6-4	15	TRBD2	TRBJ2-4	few	CASSDSTSGENIQYF	TGTGCCAGCAGTGACTCTACTAGCGGGGAAAACATTCAGTACTTC
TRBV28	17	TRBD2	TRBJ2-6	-	CASSHERGGFGANVLTF	TGTGCCAGCAGCCATGAGCGGGGGGGCTTCGGGGCCAACGTCCTGACTTTC
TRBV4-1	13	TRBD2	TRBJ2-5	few	CASSQGGEETQYF	TGCGCCAGCAGCCAGGGGGGGGAAGAGACCCAGTACTTC
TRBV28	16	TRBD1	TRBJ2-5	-	CASRQNPGQGKETQYF	TGTGCCAGCAGACAGAACCCGGGACAGGGGAAAGAGACCCAGTACTTC
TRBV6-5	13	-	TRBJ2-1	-	CASSEEEVGGQFF	TGTGCCAGCAGTGAGGAAGAAGTAGGGGGGCAGTTCTTC
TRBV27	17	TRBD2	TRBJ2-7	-	CASSLSSGTSLSYEQYF	TGTGCCAGCAGTTTATCGTCCGGGACTAGTCTTTCCTACGAGCAGTACTTC
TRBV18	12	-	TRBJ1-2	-	CASQQGIDGYTF	TGTGCCAGCCAGCAGGGGATTGATGGCTACACCTTC
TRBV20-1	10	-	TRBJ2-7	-	CSAKLYEQYF	TGCAGTGCTAAACTGTACGAGCAGTACTTC
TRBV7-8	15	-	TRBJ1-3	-	CASSYPRGTGNTIYF	TGTGCCAGCAGCTACCCAAGGGGAACTGGAAACACCATATATTTT
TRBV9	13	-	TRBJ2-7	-	CASSPKWGNEQYF	TGTGCCAGCAGCCCCAAGTGGGGCAACGAGCAGTACTTC
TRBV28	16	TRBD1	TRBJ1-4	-	CASSPALGGASEKLFF	TGTGCCAGCAGTCCCGCCCTAGGGGGCGCGTCGGAAAAACTGTTTTTT
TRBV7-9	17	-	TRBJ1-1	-	CASSPSQDRLMNTEAFF	TGTGCCAGCAGCCCGAGCCAGGACAGACTGATGAACACTGAAGCTTTCTTT
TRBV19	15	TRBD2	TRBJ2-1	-	CASSILTSGSREQFF	TGTGCCAGTAGTATTTTGACTAGCGGGAGCCGTGAGCAGTTCTTC
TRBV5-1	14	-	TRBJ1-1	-	CASSLTGLNTEAFF	TGCGCCAGCAGCTTGACAGGATTGAACACTGAAGCTTTCTTT
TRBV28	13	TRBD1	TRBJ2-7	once	CASDGTGGSEQYF	TGTGCCAGCGACGGGACAGGGGGCTCCGAGCAGTACTTC
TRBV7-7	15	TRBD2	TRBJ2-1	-	CASSPIAGGYNEQFF	TGTGCTAGCAGCCCAATAGCGGGAGGGTACAATGAGCAGTTCTTC
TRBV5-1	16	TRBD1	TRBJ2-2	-	CASSEMGQGTGGELFF	TGCGCCAGCAGCGAAATGGGACAGGGGACCGGCGGGGAGCTGTTTTTT
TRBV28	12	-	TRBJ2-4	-	CASATSFSIQYF	TGTGCCAGCGCAACTAGTTTTAGCATTCAGTACTTC
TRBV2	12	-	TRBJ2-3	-	CATAGAADTQYF	TGTGCCACGGCAGGGGCGGCGGATACGCAGTATTTT
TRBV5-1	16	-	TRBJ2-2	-	CASSLMARGQSGELFF	TGCGCCAGCAGCTTGATGGCCCGAGGACAAAGCGGGGAGCTGTTTTTT
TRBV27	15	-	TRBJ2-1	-	CASQWSGVNGNEQFF	TGTGCCAGCCAGTGGTCGGGAGTTAACGGTAATGAGCAGTTCTTC
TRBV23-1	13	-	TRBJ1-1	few	CASSQSVGAEAFF	TGCGCCAGCAGTCAATCTGTGGGAGCTGAAGCTTTCTTT
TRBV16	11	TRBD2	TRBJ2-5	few	CASSQVAGVHF	TGTGCCAGCAGCCAGGTAGCGGGGGTTCACTTC